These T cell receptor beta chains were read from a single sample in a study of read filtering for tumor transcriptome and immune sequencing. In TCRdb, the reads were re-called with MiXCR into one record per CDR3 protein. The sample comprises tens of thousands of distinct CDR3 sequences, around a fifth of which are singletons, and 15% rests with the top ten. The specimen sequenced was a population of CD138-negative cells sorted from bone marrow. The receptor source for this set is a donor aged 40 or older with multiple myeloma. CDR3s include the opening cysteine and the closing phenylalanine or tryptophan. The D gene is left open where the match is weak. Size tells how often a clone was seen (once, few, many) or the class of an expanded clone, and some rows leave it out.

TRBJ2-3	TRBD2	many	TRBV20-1	TGCAGTGCTACCCGCGGGGCTAGCGGGTCCACAGATACGCAGTATTTT	CSATRGASGSTDTQYF
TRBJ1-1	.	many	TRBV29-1	TGCAGCATAACAGGGAGCACTGAAGCTTTCTTT	CSITGSTEAFF
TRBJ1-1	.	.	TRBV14	TGTGCCAGCAGCCGAGATCTGTGGACCGTAGCCTTCTTT	CASSRDLWTVAFF
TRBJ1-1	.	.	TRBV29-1	TGCAGCGTTGGGGGGATGCGAACTGGAGCTTTCTTT	CSVGGMRTGAFF
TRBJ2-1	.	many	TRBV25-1	TGTGCCAGCAGTGAATCGGCCCTGGGCCTCTACAATGAGCAGTTCTTC	CASSESALGLYNEQFF
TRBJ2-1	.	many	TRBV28	TGTGCCAGCAGTTTCGCGGCTGAGCAGTTCTTC	CASSFAAEQFF
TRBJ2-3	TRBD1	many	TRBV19	TGTGCCAGTAGTATCCGACAGGGCTCCACAGATACGCAGTATTTT	CASSIRQGSTDTQYF
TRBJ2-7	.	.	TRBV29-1	TGCAGCGTTATCCAGGCTTGGGAGCAGTGCTTC	CSVIQAWEQCF
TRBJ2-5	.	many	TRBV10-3	TGTGCCATCAGAAGCGGAGGGGGGGCAAGAGAGACCCAGTACTTC	CAIRSGGGARETQYF
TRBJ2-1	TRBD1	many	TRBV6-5	TGTGCCAGCAGTCAAATTCCCGGGACAGGGGATAATGAGCAGTTCTTC	CASSQIPGTGDNEQFF
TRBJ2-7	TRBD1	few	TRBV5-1	TGCGCCAGCAGCAGAACCGGGACAGGGATTACCTACGAGCAGTACTTC	CASSRTGTGITYEQYF
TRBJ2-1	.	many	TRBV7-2	TGTGCCAGCAGCTCGAAACTAGGGCTTGGATACAATGAGCAGTTCTTC	CASSSKLGLGYNEQFF
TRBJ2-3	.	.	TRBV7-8	TGTGCCAGCAGCTTACTTCCTAGACGGGGAACCACAGATACGCAGTATTTT	CASSLLPRRGTTDTQYF
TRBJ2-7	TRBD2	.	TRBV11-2	TGTGCCAGCAGCTTACCGGCTGGAATAGCGGGATCCTACGAGCAGTACTTC	CASSLPAGIAGSYEQYF
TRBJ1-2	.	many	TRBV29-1	TGCAGCGTTGAAGTTGGCGGGACTAACTATGGCTACACCTTC	CSVEVGGTNYGYTF
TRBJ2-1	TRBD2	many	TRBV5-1	TGCGCCAGCAGCCCCCTCGGGACTAGCGGCTACAATGAGCAGTTCTTC	CASSPLGTSGYNEQFF
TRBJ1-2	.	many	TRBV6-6	TGTGCCAGCAGTTACTTTCGACAGAGCCGAAGGTCCTATGGCTACACCTTC	CASSYFRQSRRSYGYTF
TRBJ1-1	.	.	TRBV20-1	TGCAGTGCTCCAGCCAACGGGAACACTGAAGCTTTCTTT	CSAPANGNTEAFF
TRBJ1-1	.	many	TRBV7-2	TGTGCCAGCAGCAGTAAAGTTAGCACTGAAGCTTTCTTT	CASSSKVSTEAFF
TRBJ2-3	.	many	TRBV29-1	TGCAGCGTTGAAGTGTCGGGCGGCCGCACAGATACGCAGTATTTT	CSVEVSGGRTDTQYF
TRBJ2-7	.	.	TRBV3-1	TGTGCCAGCAGCCTCCCTGGCGGCGAGCAGTACTTC	CASSLPGGEQYF
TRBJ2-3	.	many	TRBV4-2	TGTGCCAGCAGCCGGCGGGACGACACAGATACGCAGTATTTT	CASSRRDDTDTQYF
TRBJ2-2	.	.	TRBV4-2	TGTGCCAGCAGCCTGGAGCGGGCTCGGGGCACCGGGGAGCTGTTTTTT	CASSLERARGTGELFF
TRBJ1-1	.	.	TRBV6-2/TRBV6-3	TGTGCCAGCAGGCAGAGACACATCGGGGGCACTGAAGCTTTCTTT	CASRQRHIGGTEAFF
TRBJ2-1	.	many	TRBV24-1	TGTGCCACCAGTGATTTTGGGACGACTTTTAATGAGCAGTTCTTC	CATSDFGTTFNEQFF
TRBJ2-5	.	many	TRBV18	TGTGCCAGCTCACCAAGCGGAGAAGAGACCCAGTACTTC	CASSPSGEETQYF
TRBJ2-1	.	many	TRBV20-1	TGCAGTGCTCTGGGTTATGAGCAGTTCTTC	CSALGYEQFF
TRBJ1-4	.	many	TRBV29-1	TGCAGCGTTGGGGTCGAAAAACTGTTTTTT	CSVGVEKLFF
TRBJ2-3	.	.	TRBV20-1	TGCAGTGCTAGACCTACAGGGGAGGGCATAGATACGCAGTATTTT	CSARPTGEGIDTQYF
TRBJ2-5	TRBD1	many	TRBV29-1	TGCAGCGTTGTGATGACAGGGTTGGGGACCCAGTACTTC	CSVVMTGLGTQYF
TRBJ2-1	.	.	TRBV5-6	TGTGCCAGCAGCCGGGACGTTTTCGGCTCCTACAATGAGCAGTTCTTC	CASSRDVFGSYNEQFF
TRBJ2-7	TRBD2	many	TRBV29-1	TGCAGCGTGACAAGCGGGAGGGCCGGCTACGAGCAGTACTTC	CSVTSGRAGYEQYF
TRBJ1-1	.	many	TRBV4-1	TGCGCCAGCAGCCAACACCACAGGGTCGGGACGGACACTGAAGCTTTCTTT	CASSQHHRVGTDTEAFF
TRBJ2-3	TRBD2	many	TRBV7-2	TGTGCCAGCAGCCCCCGGCAGGGACTAGGGAATACGCAGTATTTT	CASSPRQGLGNTQYF
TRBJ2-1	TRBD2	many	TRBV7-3	TGTGCCAGCAGCTTATCGGCGACTAGCGCGCAGTTCTTC	CASSLSATSAQFF
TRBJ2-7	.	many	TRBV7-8	TGTGCCAGCAGCTTAGTGGGTGGGAGGAGCTCCTACGAGCAGTACTTC	CASSLVGGRSSYEQYF
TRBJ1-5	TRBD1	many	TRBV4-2	TGTGCCAGCAGCCAAGTTGCCCTGCAGGGGGGCCCCCAGCATTTT	CASSQVALQGGPQHF
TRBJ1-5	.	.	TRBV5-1	TGCGCCAGCAGCCCGAGCGGGTCCCACGGTAATCAGCCCCAGCATTTT	CASSPSGSHGNQPQHF
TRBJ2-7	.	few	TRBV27	TGTGCCAGCAGTTCCTCGGACGGTGTACGCTCCTACGAGCAGTACTTC	CASSSSDGVRSYEQYF
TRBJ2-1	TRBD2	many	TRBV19	TGTGCCAGTAGTATAGATCTTAGGACTAGGGAGCAGTTCTTC	CASSIDLRTREQFF
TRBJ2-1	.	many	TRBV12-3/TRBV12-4	TGTGCCAGCAGTCGAGCGGAAGGGGGGAATGAGCAGTTCTTC	CASSRAEGGNEQFF
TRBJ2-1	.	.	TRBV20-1	TGCAGTGCCATCGGCGGGATAGGGCATTTCTTC	CSAIGGIGHFF
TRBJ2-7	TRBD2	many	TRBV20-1	TGCAGTGCCCCCTTCGGGGCGGGAGGGACCGGAGAGCAGTACTTC	CSAPFGAGGTGEQYF
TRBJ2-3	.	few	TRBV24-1	TGTGCCACCAGTGATACCGACGGCCCCCGCACAGATACGCAGTATTTT	CATSDTDGPRTDTQYF
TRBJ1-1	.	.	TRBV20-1	TGCAGTGCTAGAATGGTTTCTACCGCTGAAGCTTTCTTT	CSARMVSTAEAFF
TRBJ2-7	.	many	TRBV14	TGTGCCAGCAGCCAGCTGGTGGGGTACGAGCAGTACTTC	CASSQLVGYEQYF
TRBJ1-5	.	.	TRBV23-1	TGCGCCAGAGGGTCGCCCCGTGGCAGGGATGGTCAGCCCCAGCATTTT	CARGSPRGRDGQPQHF
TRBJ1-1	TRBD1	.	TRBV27	TGTGCCAGCAGCGCCCGGACAGGGCTCATCGTGAACACTGGAGCTTTCTTT	CASSARTGLIVNTGAFF
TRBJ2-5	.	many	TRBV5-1	TGCGCCAGTAAGGGAGTAGCTCTAGAGACCCAGTACTTC	CASKGVALETQYF
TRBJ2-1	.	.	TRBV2	TGTGCCAGCATAGGCTATGAGCAGTTCTTC	CASIGYEQFF